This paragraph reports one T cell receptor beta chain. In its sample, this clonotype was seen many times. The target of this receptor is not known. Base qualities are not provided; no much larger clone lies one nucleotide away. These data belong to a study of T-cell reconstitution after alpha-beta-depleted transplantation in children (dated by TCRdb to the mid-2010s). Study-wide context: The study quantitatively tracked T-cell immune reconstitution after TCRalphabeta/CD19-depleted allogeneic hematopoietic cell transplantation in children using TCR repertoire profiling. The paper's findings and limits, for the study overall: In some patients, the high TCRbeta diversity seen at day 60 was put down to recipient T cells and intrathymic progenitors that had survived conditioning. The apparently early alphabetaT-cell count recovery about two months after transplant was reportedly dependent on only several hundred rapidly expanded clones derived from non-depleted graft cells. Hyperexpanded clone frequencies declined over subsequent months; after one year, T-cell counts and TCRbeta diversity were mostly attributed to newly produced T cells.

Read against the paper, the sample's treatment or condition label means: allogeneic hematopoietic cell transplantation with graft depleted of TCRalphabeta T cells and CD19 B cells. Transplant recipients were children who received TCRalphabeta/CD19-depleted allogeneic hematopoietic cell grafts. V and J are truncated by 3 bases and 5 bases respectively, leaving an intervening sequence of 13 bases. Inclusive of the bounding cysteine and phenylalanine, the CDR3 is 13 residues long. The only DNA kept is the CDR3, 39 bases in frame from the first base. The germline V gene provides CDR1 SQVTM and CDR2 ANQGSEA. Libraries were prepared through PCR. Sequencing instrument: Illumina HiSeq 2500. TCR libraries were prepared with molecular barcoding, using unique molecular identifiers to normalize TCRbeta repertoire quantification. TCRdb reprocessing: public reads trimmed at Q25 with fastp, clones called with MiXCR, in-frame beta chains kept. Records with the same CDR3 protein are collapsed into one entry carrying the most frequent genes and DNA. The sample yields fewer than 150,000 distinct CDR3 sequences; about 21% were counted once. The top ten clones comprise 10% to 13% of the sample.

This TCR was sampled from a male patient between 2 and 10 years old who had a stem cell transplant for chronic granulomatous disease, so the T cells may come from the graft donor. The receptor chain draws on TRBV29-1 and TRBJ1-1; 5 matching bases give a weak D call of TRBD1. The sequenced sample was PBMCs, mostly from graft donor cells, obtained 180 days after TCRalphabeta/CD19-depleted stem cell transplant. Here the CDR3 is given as CSVEGQGSTEAFF. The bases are TGCAGCGTTGAGGGGCAGGGATCTACTGAAGCTTTCTTT.